The present T cell receptor (beta chain) was sequenced within a study of blood T cell repertoires in COVID-19. Study-wide context: Acute-phase and convalescent COVID-19 samples originated in the United States, Italy and Spain. In each case, the material was cDNA or gDNA derived from T cells, B-cell-depleted T cells, or PBMCs.

Original methodology: Amplified reference gene primers provided the basis for estimating nucleated cell counts. The table came from immunoSEQ multiplex PCR; TCRdb's copy has only in-frame clones and leaves some out. The V and J calls and the clone size are those of that table, but D and trimming were determined from the DNA. This sample has around 64,000 clones, with around 86% found just once. From germline, CDR1 is SQVTM and CDR2 ANQGSEA. This CDR3 comprises 15 residues. Trimming removed 0 bases at V and 4 bases at J, with 13 bases between. Sequenced sample: peripheral blood. The sequence was collected from a woman aged 18-35 years with acute or convalescent COVID-19. The gene calls are TRBV29-1 and TRBJ2-1, with D possibly TRBD2 on 6 matching bases. CDR3 sequence: CSVEEFGTVYNEQFF. The DNA for the CDR3 is TGCAGCGTTGAAGAGTTCGGGACTGTATACAATGAGCAGTTCTTC.